This T cell receptor (beta chain) was retrieved from a study of regulatory T cells in long-lasting Graves disease. Study at large: Graves' disease counted as persistent after over 5 years of antithyroid drugs with positive TSH receptor antibodies.

General observations from the study: The study found lower TCR diversity in persistent Graves' patients than in newly diagnosed ones. Persistent patients shared more public clonotypes (over 2,500) than new patients (about 930). TRBV28, TRBJ1-2 and TRBJ2-5 were segments that persistent disease favored.

V shed 0 bases and J shed 5 bases, with 5 bases lying between them. Germline V lookup: CDR1 LNHNV, CDR2 YYDKDF (reference sequence). The length of the CDR3 is 13 residues. Time point of the sample: persistent/refractory GD, antithyroid drugs over 5 years with positive TRAb. The TCR library was prepared using RNA isolated from PBMCs. Remarks on this clonotype: What it binds is not known.

Arm-PCR of CDR3 regions with iRepertoire HTBI primers generated TCR beta libraries. TCRdb reprocessed the multiplex PCR reads with MiXCR, giving one entry per CDR3 protein. The data contain hundreds of thousands of distinct CDR3 sequences, about 30% of them seen just once; the ten biggest clones take up about 42%. The V and J genes are TRBV15 and TRBJ1-5; D is unclear. The sequencing here drew on peripheral blood mononuclear cells (PBMCs), taken when the disease was refractory, from a patient treated with antithyroid drugs. The source is a female donor with Graves disease. The CDR3 DNA reads as TGTGCCACCAGCAGAGATTCTTATCAGCCCCAGCATTTT. Its translation is CATSRDSYQPQHF.